One and the same sample provided the 27 T cell receptor beta chains below, sequenced in a study of blood T cells in healthy people across ages. With a J-beta primer mix and a sample-barcoded 5' primer, a second PCR ran about 6 to 11 cycles. One entry per CDR3 protein, called by TCRdb with MiXCR from the 5' RACE reads. Found here are about 1 million distinct CDR3 sequences, 20% to 25% of them singletons; the top ten hold approximately 0.79%. The sample was also linked to a second study, of T cells of mothers and their children.

Sequencing used blood. The receptors derive from a girl aged 2 to 9 in good health.

This clonotype was seen a handful of times. The V and J genes are TRBV3-1 and TRBJ2-5; TRBD2 might be the D (6 bases). Trimming left V 4 bases short and J 4 bases short, with 19 bases between. CDR1 and CDR2 (germline): LGHDT, YNNKEL (reference sequence). The CDR3 consists of 16 residues. CDR3 DNA sequence: TGTGCCAGCAGCCCGGCGGGGCTAGCGCGATTAGAGACCCAGTACTTC. Translated, it gives CASSPAGLARLETQYF.

This clonotype was counted between two and nine times. J is TRBJ1-1 and V is TRBV9; 10 bases map to TRBD1. CDR3 length: 17 residues. J gave up 4 bases and V 2 bases, and 11 bases lay outside the gene matches. Per the germline V gene, CDR1 is SGDLS and CDR2 is YYNGEE. CDR3 region: CASSVLGTGAKGTEAFF. The CDR3 DNA reads TGTGCCAGCAGCGTTCTCGGGACAGGGGCGAAAGGCACTGAAGCTTTCTTT. The full variable domain, with the rest looked up from reference TRBV9 and TRBJ1-1, is DSGVTQTPKHLITATGQRVTLRCSPRSGDLSVYWYQQSLDQGLQFLIQYYNGEERAKGNILERFSAQQFPDLHSELNLSSLELGDSALYFCASSVLGTGAKGTEAFFGQGTRLTVV.

The V gene is TRBV6-2 or TRBV6-3, the J gene TRBJ2-7; unclear D gene. The CDR3 loop spans 12 amino acids. Germline V gene lookup returns CDR1 MNHEY and CDR2 SVGEGT. Trimming cost V 6 bases and J 3 bases, with 9 bases left between them. The CDR3 region has the DNA TGTGCCAGCAGCAACATACGCTACGAGCAGTACTTC. This translates into CASSNIRYEQYF.

This clonotype came up a few times. The V call is TRBV5-1, the J call TRBJ2-2; a weak D match, TRBD2 (7 bases). Between the trimmed V and J ends, which lost 2 bases and 3 bases, there was a span of 14 bases. CDR1 is SGHRS, CDR2 YFSETQ, per germline. The length of the CDR3 is 16 residues. The CDR3 loop reads CASSFRTGRDTGELFF. The CDR3 nucleotides read TGCGCCAGCAGCTTCAGAACAGGGAGGGACACCGGGGAGCTGTTTTTT. Looking up the rest from reference TRBV5-1 and TRBJ2-2 gives the full variable domain: KAGVTQTPRYLIKTRGQQVTLSCSPISGHRSVSWYQQTPGQGLQFLFEYFSETQRNKGNFPGRFSGRQFSNSRSEMNVSTLELGDSALYLCASSFRTGRDTGELFFGEGSRLTVL.

The V call is TRBV6-1, the J call TRBJ1-3; D not resolved. Germline V gene sequence: CDR1 MNHNS, CDR2 SASEGT. The CDR3 is made up of 14 amino acids. Trimming shortened V by 1 base and J by 0 bases, and 4 bases separated the two germline ends. The CDR3 nucleotides are TGTGCCAGCAGTGAAGGCACCTCTGGAAACACCATATATTTT. Its protein is CASSEGTSGNTIYF.

V and J are TRBV5-1 and TRBJ2-1, with D perhaps TRBD1 or TRBD2 (5 bases each). Germline CDR1 and CDR2: SGHRS and YFSETQ. CDR3 size: 17 residues. Trimming stripped 3 bases from V and 12 bases from J, with 28 bases between. The CDR3 loop reads CASSSLPGGRESIGQFF. CDR3 nucleotides: TGCGCCAGCAGCTCCTTGCCCGGCGGCAGGGAGAGTATCGGGCAGTTCTTC.

This chain connects TRBV24-1 to TRBJ2-5, with D unclear. V dropped 2 bases and J dropped 9 bases, with 9 bases sitting between them. Per germline, CDR1 KGHDR and CDR2 SFDVKD. This CDR3 is built from 12 residues. The CDR3: CATSDSGWAQYF. The CDR3 region has the DNA TGTGCCACCAGTGATTCTGGTTGGGCCCAGTACTTC.

There are a few counts of this clonotype. This chain uses TRBV6-2 or TRBV6-3 with TRBJ1-2; 7 bases map to TRBD1. This CDR3 has 14 residues. Germline assignment: CDR1 MNHEY and CDR2 SVGEGT. V lost 8 bases to trimming and J lost 8 bases; unmatched junction nucleotides: 14. The CDR3 DNA follows: TGTGCCAGCGCGTATACCGGGACAGTATGGGGCTACACCTTC. This sequence encodes CASAYTGTVWGYTF.

This chain connects TRBV5-1 to TRBJ2-3, with 15 bases lining up with TRBD2. J was trimmed by 5 bases and V by 6 bases; bases with no gene match: 7. The CDR3 length is 16 residues. Germline CDR1 reads SGHRS; CDR2 reads YFSETQ. CDR3 DNA sequence: TGCGCCAGCACGGGACTAGCGGGGGGCCGAGGAGATACGCAGTATTTT. This translates into CASTGLAGGRGDTQYF.

The chain uses TRBV4-1 and TRBJ2-3; D is perhaps TRBD2 (7 bases). The germline V and J ends were trimmed by 2 bases and 4 bases, with 22 bases remaining between them. The germline gives CDR1 MGHRA, CDR2 YSYEKL. The CDR3 extends over 18 amino acids. The CDR3 region is CASSQLLFGGLAPDTQYF. CDR3 sequence (DNA): TGCGCCAGCAGCCAACTTCTCTTCGGGGGGCTAGCCCCAGATACGCAGTATTTT.

This clonotype has a handful of counts. The genes are TRBV6-5 and TRBJ2-7; D perhaps matches TRBD2 (5 bases). V was shortened by 0 bases and J by 2 bases, with 14 bases between the two germline ends. The CDR3 covers 16 residues. Germline loops: CDR1 MNHEY, CDR2 SVGAGI. CDR3 DNA: TGTGCCAGCAGTTACTCGATTACAGCGGACCCCTACGAGCAGTACTTC. This sequence encodes CASSYSITADPYEQYF.

The chain links TRBV25-1 to TRBJ1-4; D is possibly TRBD1 (5 bases). V lost 5 bases and J lost 5, with 9 bases in between. The CDR3 is made up of 13 amino acids. Germline-derived CDR1 and CDR2 are MGHDK and SYGVNS. CDR3 DNA sequence: TGTGCCAGCAGTTGGGGGACGAATGAAAAACTGTTTTTT. This encodes CASSWGTNEKLFF. Full variable domain (outside the CDR3, taken from reference TRBV25-1 and TRBJ1-4): EADIYQTPRYLVIGTGKKITLECSQTMGHDKMYWYQQDPGMELHLIHYSYGVNSTEKGDLSSESTVSRIRTEHFPLTLESARPSHTSQYLCASSWGTNEKLFFGSGTQLSVL.

V is TRBV24-1 and J is TRBJ2-5; TRBD2 matches at 7 bases. The DNA end is a closer match to TRBJ2-1, so the J assignment may be wrong. Germline assignment: CDR1 KGHDR and CDR2 SFDVKD. The CDR3 is made up of 15 amino acids. CDR3 protein: CATSVAAGLYNEQFF. In DNA, the CDR3 is TGTGCCACCAGTGTAGCAGCGGGACTCTACAATGAGCAGTTCTTC.

This sequence joins TRBV29-1 and TRBJ1-2; D not certain. This CDR3 comprises 15 residues. Germline assignment: CDR1 SQVTM and CDR2 ANQGSEA. V was cut by 6 bases and J by 1 base, with 18 bases left in between. CDR3 region: CSVHPPDTFNYGYTF. Written as DNA, the CDR3 is TGCAGCGTCCATCCCCCCGATACCTTTAACTATGGCTACACCTTC.

This clonotype was counted between two and nine times. The V call is TRBV20-1, the J call TRBJ2-7, with D possibly TRBD1 on 6 matching bases. The V end was cut by 1 base, the J end by 3 bases, with 10 bases between. This CDR3 is 13 amino acids long. Germline V gives CDR1 DFQATT, CDR2 SNEGSKA (reference sequence). The CDR3 loop reads CSARASRGYEQYF. CDR3 nucleotide sequence: TGCAGTGCTAGAGCATCCAGGGGCTACGAGCAGTACTTC.

Points on this clonotype: One end of the junction varies from germline; a read error may be responsible. This chain links TRBV7-7 with TRBJ2-4; no reliable D call. The CDR3 length is 14 residues. The germline gives CDR1 SSHAT, CDR2 FNYEAQ (reference sequence). The CDR3 sequence is CASSSEFDKNIQYF. The CDR3 coding sequence is TGTGCTAGCAGTTCGGAGTTCGACAAAAACATTCAGTACTTC.

The CDR3 coding sequence is TGTGCCAGCAGTTCCCTAGCGGGGGGGCGAGGAGATACGCAGTATTTT. This gives the protein CASSSLAGGRGDTQYF. The chain links TRBV12-3 or TRBV12-4 to TRBJ2-3; 12 bases line up with TRBD2. The CDR3 is 16 residues long. V lost 4 bases, J lost 5 bases, and 7 bases stayed unmatched.

This clonotype turned up a few times. The chain uses TRBV20-1 and TRBJ2-1, with D unresolved. This CDR3 has 14 amino acids. Germline loops: CDR1 DFQATT, CDR2 SNEGSKA (reference sequence). V lost 3 bases and J lost 0, with 9 bases in between. CDR3 sequence (DNA): TGCAGTGCTAGTCGGTTACGCTCCTACAATGAGCAGTTCTTC. This gives the protein CSASRLRSYNEQFF.

This clonotype was observed a handful of times. V is TRBV3-1 and J is TRBJ1-1; 7 bases are a match to TRBD1. CDR1 and CDR2 (germline): LGHDT, YNNKEL (reference sequence). V dropped 0 bases and J dropped 1; count of bases not matched to a gene: 11. The CDR3 spans 18 residues. Here the CDR3 DNA reads TGTGCCAGCAGCCAAGAACAAGGGGGCGTTATAGGGAACACTGAAGCTTTCTTT. Translating gives CASSQEQGGVIGNTEAFF.

The chain employs TRBV3-1 and TRBJ2-7, with unresolved D. Trimming took off 4 bases at V and 3 bases at J, with 10 bases between the two ends. Germline CDR1 and CDR2: LGHDT and YNNKEL (reference sequence). The CDR3 extends over 13 amino acids. The CDR3 DNA sequence: TGTGCCAGCAGCCGCGGCGGCTACTACGAGCAGTACTTC. It translates to CASSRGGYYEQYF.

This clonotype was observed a handful of times. This chain links TRBV4-3 with TRBJ2-5; D uncertain. This CDR3 has 15 amino acids. CDR1 LGHNA and CDR2 YSLEER come from the germline V gene. The V and J ends lost 0 bases and 2 bases respectively, with 10 bases between them. For the CDR3, the DNA is TGCGCCAGCAGCCAAGAGTACGGAGTTCAAGAGACCCAGTACTTC. Translation: CASSQEYGVQETQYF.

V gene TRBV24-1 combines with J gene TRBJ2-2; D possibly matches TRBD1 or TRBD2 (7 bases each). CDR1 is KGHDR and CDR2 is SFDVKD in the germline V gene. The CDR3 length is 16 residues. The V gene lost 1 base and the J gene lost 5 bases, with 13 bases spanning the gap. This CDR3 is CATSDLGRGGTGELFF. The CDR3 nucleotides read TGTGCCACCAGTGATTTAGGCAGGGGGGGAACCGGGGAGCTGTTTTTT.

This chain connects TRBV12-3 or TRBV12-4 to TRBJ1-1, with a tentative D call TRBD1 (5 bases). V lost 6 bases and J 8 bases, leaving 16 bases between the germline ends. This CDR3 region has 13 residues. CDR3 sequence reads: CASSPLGGVEAFF. The CDR3 nucleotides read TGTGCCAGCAGCCCTCTGGGGGGGGTAGAAGCTTTCTTT.

This clonotype was seen a few times. The rearrangement uses TRBV19 and TRBJ2-5, with 9 nucleotides matching TRBD1. The DNA end is a closer match to TRBJ2-7, so the J assignment may be wrong. The germline V gene encodes CDR1 LNHDA and CDR2 SQIVND (reference sequence). The CDR3 covers 15 residues. Here the CDR3 DNA reads TGTGCCAGTAGCTTAGACAGGGGGGCACCCTACGAGCAGTACTTC. Amino acids: CASSLDRGAPYEQYF.

This chain uses TRBV6-6 with TRBJ1-1; D remains unclear. V shed 0 bases and J shed 0 bases, with 8 bases lying between them. CDR3 size: 15 residues. CDR1 and CDR2 (germline): MNHNY, SVGAGI (reference sequence). The CDR3 loop is CASSYSPEMNTEAFF. CDR3 DNA sequence: TGTGCCAGCAGTTACTCGCCGGAGATGAACACTGAAGCTTTCTTT.

In this sample, this clonotype turned up a few times. The J gene is TRBJ2-2, the V gene TRBV2; TRBD1 matches 7 bases. Trimming removed 7 bases from V and 7 bases from J; junction bases left unmatched: 12. The CDR3 consists of 15 residues. The germline V gene has CDR1 SNHLY and CDR2 FYNNEI. CDR3 in amino acids: CASNASLQGFGELFF. CDR3 nucleotide sequence: TGTGCCAGCAATGCAAGCCTACAGGGGTTCGGGGAGCTGTTTTTT.

This rearrangement joins TRBV7-9 to TRBJ1-1; a weak D match, TRBD1 (5 bases). CDR1 SEHNR and CDR2 FQNEAQ come from the germline V gene (reference sequence). CDR3 length: 17 amino acids. Trimming pared 4 bases from V and 5 bases from J, leaving 23 bases between. The CDR3 loop reads CASSSGSIVTEGTEAFF. DNA for the CDR3: TGTGCCAGCAGCTCGGGGTCGATTGTGACCGAGGGGACTGAAGCTTTCTTT.